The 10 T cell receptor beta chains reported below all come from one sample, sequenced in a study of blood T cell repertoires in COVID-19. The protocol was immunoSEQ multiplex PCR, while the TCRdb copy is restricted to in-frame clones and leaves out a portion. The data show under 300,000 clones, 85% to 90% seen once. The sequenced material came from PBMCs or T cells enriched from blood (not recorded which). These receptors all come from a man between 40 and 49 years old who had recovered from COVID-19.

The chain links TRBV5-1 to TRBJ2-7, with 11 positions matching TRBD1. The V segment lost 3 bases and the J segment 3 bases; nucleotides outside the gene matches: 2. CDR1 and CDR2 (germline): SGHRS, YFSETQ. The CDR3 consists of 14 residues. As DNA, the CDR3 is TGCGCCAGCAGCTGGGGACAGGGGGACTACGAGCAGTACTTC. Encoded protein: CASSWGQGDYEQYF.

CDR3 amino acids: CASSLAGQANTEAFF. CDR3 coding DNA: TGTGCCAGCAGCTTAGCGGGACAGGCGAACACTGAAGCTTTCTTT. The V and J genes are TRBV7-8 and TRBJ1-1, with 8 bases lining up with TRBD1. Germline CDR1 SGHVS, CDR2 FQNEAQ. With V trimmed by 0 bases and J by 1 base, 1 base remained unmatched. This CDR3 is 15 amino acids long.

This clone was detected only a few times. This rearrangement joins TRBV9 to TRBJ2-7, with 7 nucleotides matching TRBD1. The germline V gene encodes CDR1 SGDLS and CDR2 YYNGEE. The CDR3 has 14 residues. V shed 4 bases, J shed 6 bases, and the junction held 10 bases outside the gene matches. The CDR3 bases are TGTGCCAGCAGCCAGGGGGACGATGTCGGCGAGCAGTACTTC. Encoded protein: CASSQGDDVGEQYF.

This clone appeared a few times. For the CDR3, the DNA is TGCGCCAGCAGCTTGGAGGGGACAGGGAACACTGAAGCTTTCTTT. Its protein product is CASSLEGTGNTEAFF. The rearrangement uses TRBV5-1 and TRBJ1-1, with 8 bases that match TRBD1. The germline V gene has CDR1 SGHRS and CDR2 YFSETQ. V was clipped by 0 bases and J by 1 base; unmatched bases: 2. The CDR3 runs to 15 residues.

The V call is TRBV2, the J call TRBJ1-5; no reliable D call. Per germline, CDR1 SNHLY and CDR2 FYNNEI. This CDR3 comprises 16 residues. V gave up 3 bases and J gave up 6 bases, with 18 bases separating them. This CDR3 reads CASSDSGSGGRQPQHF. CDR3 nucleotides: TGTGCCAGCAGTGACTCGGGGTCAGGCGGGCGTCAGCCCCAGCATTTT.

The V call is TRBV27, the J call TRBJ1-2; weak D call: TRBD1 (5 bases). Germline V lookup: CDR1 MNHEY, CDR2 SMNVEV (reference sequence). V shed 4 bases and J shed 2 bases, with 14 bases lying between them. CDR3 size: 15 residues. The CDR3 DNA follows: TGTGCCAGCAGTTCGACAGAAGAAACGAACTATGGCTACACCTTC. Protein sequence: CASSSTEETNYGYTF.

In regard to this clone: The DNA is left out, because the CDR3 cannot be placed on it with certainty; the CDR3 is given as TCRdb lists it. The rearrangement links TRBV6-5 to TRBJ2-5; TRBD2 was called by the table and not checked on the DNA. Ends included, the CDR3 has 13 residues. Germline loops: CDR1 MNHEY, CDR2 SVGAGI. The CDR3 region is CASILGGVETQYF.

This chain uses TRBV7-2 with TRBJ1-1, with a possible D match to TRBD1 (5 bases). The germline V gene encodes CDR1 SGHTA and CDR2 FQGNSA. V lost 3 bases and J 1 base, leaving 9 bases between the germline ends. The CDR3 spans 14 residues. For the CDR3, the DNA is TGTGCCAGCAGCTTTAGGGGCGAGAACACTGAAGCTTTCTTT. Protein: CASSFRGENTEAFF. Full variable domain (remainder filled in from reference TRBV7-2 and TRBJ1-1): GAGVSQSPSNKVTEKGKDVELRCDPISGHTALYWYRQSLGQGLEFLIYFQGNSAPDKSGLPSDRFSAERTGGSVSTLTIQRTQQEDSAVYLCASSFRGENTEAFFGQGTRLTVV.

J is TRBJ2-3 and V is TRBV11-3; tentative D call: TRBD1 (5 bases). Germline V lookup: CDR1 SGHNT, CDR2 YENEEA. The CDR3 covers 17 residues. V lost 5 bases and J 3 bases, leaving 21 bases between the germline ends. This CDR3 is CASSPSRAEQETDTQYF. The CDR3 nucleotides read TGTGCCAGCAGCCCCAGCAGGGCGGAGCAAGAAACAGATACGCAGTATTTT.

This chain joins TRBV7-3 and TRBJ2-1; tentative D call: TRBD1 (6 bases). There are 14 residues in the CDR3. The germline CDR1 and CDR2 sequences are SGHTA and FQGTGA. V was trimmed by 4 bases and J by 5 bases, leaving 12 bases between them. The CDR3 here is CASSSSGANNEQFF. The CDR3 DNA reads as TGTGCCAGCAGCTCATCAGGGGCCAACAATGAGCAGTTCTTC.